These 19 T cell receptor beta chains share one sample of origin, sequenced in a study of blood T cells in healthy people across ages. Sample-barcoded 5' priming and a J-beta primer mix drove a second PCR of 7 to 11 cycles. MiXCR was run by TCRdb on the 5' RACE reads, yielding one entry per CDR3 protein. This table has about 1,500,000 distinct CDR3 sequences, approximately 42% appearing once. The sequencing sample was made of blood. The receptors were gathered from a young woman in good health.

J is TRBJ1-1 and V is TRBV12-3 or TRBV12-4; 12 positions match TRBD1. This CDR3 region has 14 residues. The V and J ends lost 7 bases and 4 bases, in that order; junction bases with no gene match: 4. The CDR3 coding sequence is TGTGCCAGCATGTTGGGACAGGGGGCCACTGAAGCTTTCTTT. Translating it yields CASMLGQGATEAFF.

This rearrangement joins TRBV2 to TRBJ2-7; D might be TRBD1 (5 bases). Trimming removed 1 base at V and 4 bases at J, with 14 bases between. Germline V CDR1 and CDR2: SNHLY, FYNNEI. This CDR3 is 15 amino acids long. The CDR3 nucleotides are TGTGCCAGCAGTGAAGGGAGTGGGGCGTTTTACGAGCAGTACTTC. It is translated as CASSEGSGAFYEQYF.

The chain has TRBV2 and TRBJ1-4; 7 bases agree with TRBD1. CDR1 is SNHLY and CDR2 is FYNNEI in the germline V gene. This CDR3 is 15 amino acids long. Trimming cost V 7 bases and J 0 bases; bases outside gene matches: 5. CDR3 protein: CASTLQGSTNEKLFF. DNA of the CDR3: TGTGCCAGCACGTTACAGGGGTCAACTAATGAAAAACTGTTTTTT.

This clonotype was counted only a few times. V is TRBV29-1 and J is TRBJ1-4; no clear D gene. Germline assignment: CDR1 SQVTM and CDR2 ANQGSEA. V gave up 7 bases and J gave up 4 bases, with 10 bases separating them. There are 12 residues in the CDR3. The CDR3 region has the DNA TGCAGCGCCCGGGGTCTTAATGAAAAACTGTTTTTT. Protein product: CSARGLNEKLFF.

This chain links TRBV6-6 with TRBJ2-5; D unresolved. The germline gives CDR1 MNHNY, CDR2 SVGAGI (reference sequence). V dropped 6 bases and J dropped 2 bases, with 13 bases sitting between them. There are 14 residues in the CDR3. Written as DNA, the CDR3 is TGTGCCAGCAGCCCCACTGTTCCGCAAGAGACCCAGTACTTC. Amino acid sequence: CASSPTVPQETQYF.

V and J are TRBV6-4 and TRBJ2-1; D is possibly TRBD1 or TRBD2 (5 bases each). The length of the CDR3 is 17 residues. CDR1 MRHNA and CDR2 SNTAGT come from the germline V gene. V lost 4 bases and J 0 bases, leaving 16 bases between the germline ends. The CDR3 loop is CASSVSIGASSYNEQFF. DNA of the CDR3: TGTGCCAGCAGTGTGAGTATCGGGGCCAGCTCCTACAATGAGCAGTTCTTC.

This clonotype was observed a few times. The V and J genes are TRBV6-6 and TRBJ2-7, with TRBD1 matching over 8 bases. After removal of 4 bases from V and 3 bases from J, the junction contained 5 bases not matched to a gene. This CDR3 is built from 14 residues. Per the germline V gene, CDR1 is MNHNY and CDR2 is SVGAGI (reference sequence). The CDR3 nucleotides read TGTGCCAGCAGTTCCAGGGGGCTTGGCTACGAGCAGTACTTC. Translation gives CASSSRGLGYEQYF.

The table lists this clonotype with a few counts. V is TRBV21-1 and J is TRBJ1-5. TRBV21-1 is annotated as a pseudogene. The CDR3 runs 20 residues. CDR3 bases: TGTGCCAGCAGCAAATGGAGGGATTTGGGGAGATGGTATAGCAATCAGCCCCAGCATTTT. This translates into CASSKWRDLGRWYSNQPQHF.

In its sample, this clonotype was seen a few times. The chain recombines TRBV12-3 or TRBV12-4 with TRBJ2-2; possible D gene TRBD2, 6 bases. This CDR3 region has 18 residues. V lost 7 bases, J lost 2 bases, and 23 bases lay in between. For the CDR3, the DNA is TGTGCCAGCAAGATTCCCATACCCGGGACTCCTAACACCGGGGAGCTGTTTTTT. Its translation: CASKIPIPGTPNTGELFF.

The chain couples TRBV14 to TRBJ1-1, with D possibly being TRBD1 (6 bases). Germline values: CDR1 SGHDN, CDR2 FVKESK. With 4 bases removed from V and 4 bases from J, the gap between germline ends came to 22 bases. This CDR3 region has 17 residues. CDR3: CASSRYFGGGKGTEAFF. CDR3 coding DNA: TGTGCCAGCAGCCGCTACTTTGGGGGCGGGAAGGGCACTGAAGCTTTCTTT.

This clonotype was counted a few times. The genes are TRBV18 and TRBJ1-1; D gene ambiguous. CDR1 and CDR2 (germline): KGHSH, LQKENI. The CDR3 sequence is 15 residues long. The germline V and J ends were trimmed by 2 bases and 1 base, with 11 bases remaining between them. CDR3 bases: TGTGCCAGCTCACCAGGGAGGGCCCAGAACACTGAAGCTTTCTTT. It specifies CASSPGRAQNTEAFF.

The chain joins TRBV6-2 or TRBV6-3 to TRBJ2-5; the D gene could be TRBD1 or TRBD2 (5 bases each). The V end was cut by 7 bases, the J end by 2 bases, with 20 bases between. The CDR3 contains 16 residues. Germline assignment: CDR1 MNHEY and CDR2 SVGEGT. The CDR3 is CASTLGVYVTQETQYF. The CDR3 bases are TGTGCCAGCACCCTGGGGGTCTACGTAACACAAGAGACCCAGTACTTC.

The chain uses TRBV6-1 and TRBJ1-1; D call uncertain. The CDR3 contains 13 residues. Germline CDR1 is MNHNS and CDR2 is SASEGT. V was pared by 3 bases and J by 9 bases, with 14 bases between. The CDR3 DNA reads as TGTGCCAGCAGTGATTTGGGGAGTTCCCAAGCTTTCTTT. Residues: CASSDLGSSQAFF.

This clonotype was recorded only once. J is TRBJ1-4 and V is TRBV25-1; TRBD1 aligns across 8 bases. This CDR3 comprises 16 residues. V dropped 3 bases and J dropped 7; count of bases not matched to a gene: 10. Germline V CDR1 and CDR2: MGHDK, SYGVNS. CDR3: CASSDSTGEEGEKLFF. The CDR3 DNA reads TGTGCCAGCAGTGACTCGACAGGGGAGGAAGGTGAAAAACTGTTTTTT.

The rearrangement joins TRBV20-1 to TRBJ2-5, with a possible D match to TRBD1 (5 bases). V was pared by 6 bases and J by 2 bases, with 25 bases between. Germline lookup yields CDR1 DFQATT and CDR2 SNEGSKA (reference sequence). CDR3 length: 17 amino acids. In nucleotides, the CDR3 is TGCAGTGCAATTACCCGTGAAGGGGCCGGTACTCAAGAGACCCAGTACTTC. It yields the protein CSAITREGAGTQETQYF.

The rearrangement uses TRBV12-3 or TRBV12-4 and TRBJ2-3; tentative D call: TRBD1 (5 bases). The length of the CDR3 is 14 residues. Trimming removed 7 bases from V and 5 bases from J, with 16 bases in between. The CDR3 is CASKDKGRIDTQYF. CDR3 nucleotides: TGTGCCAGCAAGGATAAGGGGCGCATAGATACGCAGTATTTT.

The table lists this clonotype with many counts. J is TRBJ2-1 and V is TRBV7-2; D is possibly TRBD2 (5 bases). V was pared by 3 bases and J by 6 bases, with 12 bases between. The length of the CDR3 is 14 residues. The V gene's germline CDR1 is SGHTA and CDR2 FQGNSA. The chain's CDR3 is CASSFVLDSNEQFF. The CDR3 DNA is TGTGCCAGCAGCTTTGTACTAGATTCCAATGAGCAGTTCTTC.

This sequence joins TRBV21-1 and TRBJ2-1; TRBD1, the D gene given by the table, was not confirmed from the DNA. TRBV21-1 has pseudogene status. The length of the CDR3 is 11 residues. CDR3 sequence (DNA): TGTGCCAGCACCCCTTTAAATGAGCAGTTCTTC. It yields the protein CASTPLNEQFF.

This chain links TRBV6-1 with TRBJ2-2; 9 bases align to TRBD2. Germline V lookup: CDR1 MNHNS, CDR2 SASEGT. This CDR3 is built from 15 residues. V was clipped by 8 bases and J by 6 bases; unmatched bases: 10. The DNA for the CDR3 is TGTGCCAGCCTATCAAATAGCGGGGGATCCGGGGAGCTGTTTTTT. It is translated as CASLSNSGGSGELFF.